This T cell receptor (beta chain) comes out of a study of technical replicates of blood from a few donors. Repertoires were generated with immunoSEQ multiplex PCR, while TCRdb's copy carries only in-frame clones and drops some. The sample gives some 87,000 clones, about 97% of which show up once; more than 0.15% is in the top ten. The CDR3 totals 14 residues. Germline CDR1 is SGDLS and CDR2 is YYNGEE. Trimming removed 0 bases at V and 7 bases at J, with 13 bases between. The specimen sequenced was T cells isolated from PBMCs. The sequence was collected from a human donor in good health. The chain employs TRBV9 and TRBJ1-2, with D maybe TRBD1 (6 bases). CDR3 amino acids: CASSVEGGMVGYTF. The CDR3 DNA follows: TGTGCCAGCAGCGTAGAGGGGGGGATGGTTGGCTACACCTTC.